These T cell receptor beta chains were read from a single sample in a study of regulatory T cells in long-lasting Graves disease. TCRdb reanalysed the multiplex PCR reads using MiXCR and keeps one entry per CDR3 protein. The sample consists of roughly 560,000 distinct CDR3 sequences, 12% of them appearing once. The same sample was also used in a study of T cells in Graves' hyperthyroidism and ophthalmopathy.

The source material was peripheral blood mononuclear cells (PBMCs), sampled at new diagnosis, from a patient treated with antithyroid drugs. The receptor source for this set is a woman in her 30s with Graves disease. Both conserved end residues are trimmed from each CDR3. Fields, in order: V gene, J gene, CDR3 protein.

TRBV19	TRBJ1-5	ASTVNRQGMNQPQH
TRBV6-1	TRBJ2-7	ASSPASGHPYEQY
TRBV20-1	TRBJ2-5	SARGRFRGETQY
TRBV4-1	TRBJ1-2	ASSQVEAGEGVGYT
TRBV20-1	TRBJ2-5	SANRPSKTQY
TRBV19	TRBJ2-1	ASSTPRDRAGTHARDEQF
TRBV3-1	TRBJ2-5	ASSQDLGTQY
TRBV6-5	TRBJ2-2	ASSSRTGMTGELF
TRBV25-1	TRBJ2-7	ASSEFGGAADEQY
TRBV12-3/TRBV12-4	TRBJ1-2	ATAVPGYGYT
TRBV7-9	TRBJ2-3	ASSFREGFTDTQY
TRBV5-1	TRBJ2-7	ASSAAPYEQY
TRBV19	TRBJ1-2	ASSIAKKGADYGYT
TRBV7-3	TRBJ2-3	ASSLASSTDTQY
TRBV28	TRBJ1-2	ASSRDRDTGYT
TRBV30	TRBJ2-1	AWSGGNGYNEQF
TRBV25-1	TRBJ2-3	ASSLLAGSSTDTQY
TRBV12-3/TRBV12-4	TRBJ2-7	ASSLYVLGSDASYEQY
TRBV4-3	TRBJ1-2	ASSQVGGEGYT
TRBV20-1	TRBJ2-5	SARVRSGAETQY
TRBV27	TRBJ1-2	ASSFRQGHGYT
TRBV4-3	TRBJ1-5	ASSQVWGGHQPQH
TRBV6-4	TRBJ2-7	ASGKDRGSFEQY
TRBV5-1	TRBJ2-3	ASSSGQGISDTQY
TRBV7-2	TRBJ1-6	ASRPPRTGGGSPLH
TRBV6-2/TRBV6-3	TRBJ2-1	ASSYGNTNSYNEQF
TRBV27	TRBJ2-7	ASSLGGPTYEQY
TRBV7-2	TRBJ1-4	ASSYNSGEKLF
TRBV19	TRBJ1-1	ASSNLGYLNTEAF
TRBV6-2/TRBV6-3	TRBJ1-1	ASSYLGDEAF
TRBV4-3	TRBJ2-1	ASSQVSSQVYNEQF
TRBV20-1	TRBJ2-1	SARVPFRGGDNEQF
TRBV27	TRBJ2-2	ASQRQVAGELF
TRBV28	TRBJ2-2	ASSLGAGLAGELF
TRBV2	TRBJ2-1	ASRDREVYNEQF
TRBV20-1	TRBJ2-7	SARRGPGPTYEQY
TRBV7-2	TRBJ2-4	ASSSGGAALAKNIQY
TRBV6-5	TRBJ2-1	ASSSRVAGDAYNEQF
TRBV20-1	TRBJ2-1	SARDRIRGSNEQF
TRBV20-1	TRBJ1-4	SARDARVDEKLF